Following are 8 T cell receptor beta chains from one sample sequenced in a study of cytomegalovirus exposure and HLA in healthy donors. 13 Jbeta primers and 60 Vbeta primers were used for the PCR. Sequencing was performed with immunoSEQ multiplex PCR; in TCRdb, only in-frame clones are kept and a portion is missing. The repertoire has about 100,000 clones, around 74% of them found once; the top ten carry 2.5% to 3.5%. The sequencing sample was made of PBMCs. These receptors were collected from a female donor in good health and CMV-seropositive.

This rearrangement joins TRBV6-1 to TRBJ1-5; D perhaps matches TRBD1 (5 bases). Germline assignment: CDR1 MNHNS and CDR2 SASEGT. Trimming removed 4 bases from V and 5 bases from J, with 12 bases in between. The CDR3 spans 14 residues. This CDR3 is CASSGRGEDQPQHF. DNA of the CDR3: TGTGCCAGCAGTGGACGAGGGGAGGATCAGCCCCAGCATTTT.

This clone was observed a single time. CDR3 residues: CAISGGQGKTQYF. The CDR3 DNA reads TGTGCCATCAGTGGGGGACAGGGGAAGACGCAGTATTTT. The V call is TRBV10-3, the J call TRBJ2-3; the match to TRBD1 covers 10 bases. Trimming cost V 4 bases and J 9 bases; bases outside gene matches: 4. CDR1 and CDR2 (germline): ENHRY, SYGVKD. The CDR3 runs 13 residues.

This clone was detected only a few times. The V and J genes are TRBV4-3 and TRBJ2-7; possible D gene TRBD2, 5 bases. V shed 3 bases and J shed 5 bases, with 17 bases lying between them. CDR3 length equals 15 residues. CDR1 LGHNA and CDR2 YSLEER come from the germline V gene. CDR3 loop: CASSQRALVANEQYF. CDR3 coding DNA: TGCGCCAGCAGCCAGCGCGCCCTAGTAGCGAACGAGCAGTACTTC.

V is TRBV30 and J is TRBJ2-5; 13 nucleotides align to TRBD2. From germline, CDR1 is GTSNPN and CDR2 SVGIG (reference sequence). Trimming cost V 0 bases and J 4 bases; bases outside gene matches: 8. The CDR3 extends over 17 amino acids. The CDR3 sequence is CAWSVRLAGGLSETQYF. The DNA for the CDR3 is TGTGCCTGGAGTGTACGACTAGCGGGGGGCCTCTCAGAGACCCAGTACTTC.

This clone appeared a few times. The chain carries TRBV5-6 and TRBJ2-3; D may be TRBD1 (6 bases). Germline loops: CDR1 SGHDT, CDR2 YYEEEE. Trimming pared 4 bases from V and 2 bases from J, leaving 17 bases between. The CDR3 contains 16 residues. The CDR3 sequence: CASSPYRDTLTDTQYF. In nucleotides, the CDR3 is TGTGCCAGCAGCCCATACCGGGACACCCTCACAGATACGCAGTATTTT.

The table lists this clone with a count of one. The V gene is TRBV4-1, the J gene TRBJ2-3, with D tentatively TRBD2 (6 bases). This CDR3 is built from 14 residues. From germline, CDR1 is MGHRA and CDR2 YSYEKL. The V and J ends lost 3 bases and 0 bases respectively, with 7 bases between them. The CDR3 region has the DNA TGCGCCAGCAGCCAGCGGGGTAGCACAGATACGCAGTATTTT. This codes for CASSQRGSTDTQYF.

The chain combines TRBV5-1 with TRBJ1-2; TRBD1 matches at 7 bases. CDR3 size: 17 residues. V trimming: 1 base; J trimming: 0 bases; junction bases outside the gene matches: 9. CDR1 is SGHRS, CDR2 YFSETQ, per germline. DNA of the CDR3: TGCGCCAGCAGCTTGCTCGGGACAGCCCTCGCTAACTATGGCTACACCTTC. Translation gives CASSLLGTALANYGYTF.

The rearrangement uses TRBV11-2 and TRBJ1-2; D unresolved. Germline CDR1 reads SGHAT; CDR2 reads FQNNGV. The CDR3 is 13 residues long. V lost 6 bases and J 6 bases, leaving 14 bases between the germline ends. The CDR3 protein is CASSSGSRDGYTF. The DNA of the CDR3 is TGTGCCAGCAGTTCCGGGTCACGAGATGGCTACACCTTC.